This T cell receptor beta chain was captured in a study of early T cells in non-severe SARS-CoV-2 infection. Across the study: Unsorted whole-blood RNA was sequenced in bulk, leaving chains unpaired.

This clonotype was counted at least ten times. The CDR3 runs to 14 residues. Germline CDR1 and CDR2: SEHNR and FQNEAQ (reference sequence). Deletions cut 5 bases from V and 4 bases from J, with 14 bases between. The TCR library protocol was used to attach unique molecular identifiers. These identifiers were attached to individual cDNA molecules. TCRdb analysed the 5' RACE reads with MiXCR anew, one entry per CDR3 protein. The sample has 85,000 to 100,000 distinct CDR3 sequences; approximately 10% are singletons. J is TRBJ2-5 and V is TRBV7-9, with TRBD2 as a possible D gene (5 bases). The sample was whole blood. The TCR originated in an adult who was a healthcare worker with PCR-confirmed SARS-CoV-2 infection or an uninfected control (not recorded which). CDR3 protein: CASSPGIGPETQYF. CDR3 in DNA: TGTGCCAGCAGCCCGGGGATCGGTCCAGAGACCCAGTACTTC.